The source of this TCR beta chain is a study of identical twins. Through template switching, a universal primer site was introduced, and the cDNA contained unique molecular identifiers. TCRdb recomputed calls from the 5' RACE reads with MiXCR, one row per CDR3 protein. The sample yields 700,000 to 950,000 distinct CDR3 sequences, roughly an eighth seen once. Germline CDR1 and CDR2: SGHRS and YFSETQ. CDR3 length: 16 amino acids. V was pared by 4 bases and J by 0 bases, with 13 bases between. Findings of the study overall: Among out-of-frame alpha sequences shared by twins, low generation probability occurred in excess. Clonotypes of the beta chain that were abundant in cord blood carried fewer insertions (memory repertoires showed none).

At least ten counts were recorded for this clonotype. As yet, its antigen is unknown. The data were also submitted as part of a second study, on yellow fever vaccine responses in identical twins. That publication notes: Twins' vaccine T cell response reportedly seemed partly convergent, partly personalized.

Material for sequencing was PBMCs. This sequence originates from a woman between 18 and 29 years old in good health. The V call is TRBV5-1, the J call TRBJ1-4, with D possibly TRBD1 on 6 matching bases. CDR3 protein: CASSGPGQSTNEKLFF. The CDR3 bases are TGCGCCAGCAGCGGTCCGGGACAATCAACTAATGAAAAACTGTTTTTT.